The next 30 T cell receptor beta chains were all read from a single sample in a study of T cell responses to AZD1222 COVID-19 vaccine. This table comes from immunoSEQ multiplex PCR, and its TCRdb copy is limited to in-frame clones, with some not included. The sample contains more than 95,000 clones, around 89% of which appear only once. Sequencing used peripheral blood, obtained on day 0 of AZD1222 vaccination. The origin of the receptors is an adult in good health.

The rearrangement links TRBV12-3 or TRBV12-4 to TRBJ1-1; D is unclear. There are 11 residues in the CDR3. Between the trimmed V and J ends, which lost 6 bases and 5 bases, there was a span of 7 bases. Written as DNA, the CDR3 is TGTGCCAGCAGCATATGGACTGAAGCTTTCTTT. Amino acids: CASSIWTEAFF.

The rearrangement uses TRBV21-1 and TRBJ1-1; the table's D call, TRBD1, was not checked against the DNA. TRBV21-1 corresponds to a pseudogene. This CDR3 is 22 amino acids long. In DNA, the CDR3 is TGTGCCAGCAGCAAAAAGGGTTCCGGACAGGGACCAAGAAACGACATGAACACTGAAGCTTTCTTT. Protein product: CASSKKGSGQGPRNDMNTEAFF.

This clone was seen a handful of times. The V call is TRBV28, the J call TRBJ2-2, with no clear D. Germline-derived CDR1 and CDR2 are MDHEN and SYDVKM. The CDR3 consists of 12 residues. V lost 3 bases and J 1 base, leaving 0 bases between the germline ends. This CDR3 is CASSLNTGELFF. The CDR3 coding sequence is TGTGCCAGCAGTTTGAACACCGGGGAGCTGTTTTTT.

This chain connects TRBV7-2 to TRBJ1-3; D might be TRBD1 (5 bases). The CDR3 runs to 17 residues. The ends were cut back, 3 bases at V and 0 bases at J, with 15 bases in the middle. CDR1 and CDR2 from the germline V gene are SGHTA and FQGNSA. The CDR3 DNA sequence: TGTGCCAGCAGCTTTTCCCGGGGGATAAGCTCTGGAAACACCATATATTTT. Its translation is CASSFSRGISSGNTIYF. The whole variable domain, filled in from reference TRBV7-2 and TRBJ1-3, reads GAGVSQSPSNKVTEKGKDVELRCDPISGHTALYWYRQSLGQGLEFLIYFQGNSAPDKSGLPSDRFSAERTGGSVSTLTIQRTQQEDSAVYLCASSFSRGISSGNTIYFGEGSWLTVV.

This chain joins TRBV18 and TRBJ1-5; D is unresolved. The V end lost 3 bases, the J end lost 8 bases, and 11 bases lay between the germline ends. Looked up from germline, CDR1 is KGHSH and CDR2 is LQKENI. CDR3 size: 13 residues. CDR3 region: CASSPVGVEPQHF. Here the CDR3 DNA reads TGTGCCAGCTCACCGGTTGGGGTTGAGCCCCAGCATTTT.

A single count supports this clone. The rearrangement joins TRBV6-1 to TRBJ1-1, with TRBD1 as a possible D gene (5 bases). This CDR3 contains 15 residues. Trimming took 3 bases from V and 0 from J, leaving 11 bases between them. The V gene's germline CDR1 is MNHNS and CDR2 SASEGT. CDR3 residues: CASSDQGWMNTEAFF. In DNA, the CDR3 is TGTGCCAGCAGTGACCAGGGCTGGATGAACACTGAAGCTTTCTTT.

This chain uses TRBV4-2 with TRBJ1-5; TRBD1 matches at 8 bases. CDR1 is LGHNA, CDR2 YNFKEQ, per germline. This CDR3 is 14 amino acids long. The V segment lost 3 bases and the J segment 5 bases; nucleotides outside the gene matches: 3. CDR3 DNA: TGTGCCAGCAGCCAGACAGGGGTTGATCAGCCCCAGCATTTT. Translation: CASSQTGVDQPQHF.

A single count supports this clone. DNA for the CDR3: TGTGCCAGCAGTTCCAGGACGGACAATCAGCCCCAGCATTTT. Translating it yields CASSSRTDNQPQHF. The chain recombines TRBV6-2 or TRBV6-3 with TRBJ1-5; D unclear. The CDR3 is 14 amino acids. CDR1 is MNHEY and CDR2 is SVGEGT in the germline V gene. The V end lost 4 bases, the J end lost 3 bases, and 10 bases lay between the germline ends.

The rearrangement uses TRBV5-6 and TRBJ1-3, with D unclear. V gave up 0 bases and J gave up 1 base, with 11 bases separating them. Germline CDR1 and CDR2: SGHDT and YYEEEE. CDR3 length: 16 residues. This CDR3 reads CASSLEAARSGNTIYF. CDR3 DNA sequence: TGTGCCAGCAGCTTGGAGGCGGCCAGGTCTGGAAACACCATATATTTT.

The genes are TRBV5-1 and TRBJ1-2, with TRBD1 matching 7 bases. Germline V gene data show CDR1 as SGHRS and CDR2 as YFSETQ. J lost 3 bases, V lost 0 bases, and 5 bases had no gene match. The CDR3 extends over 15 amino acids. CDR3 loop: CASSLAGTEYYGYTF. For the CDR3, the DNA is TGCGCCAGCAGCTTGGCCGGGACAGAATACTATGGCTACACCTTC.

This rearrangement joins TRBV19 to TRBJ1-1; weak D call: TRBD1 (5 bases). V lost 3 bases and J lost 6, with 8 bases in between. Germline CDR1 LNHDA, CDR2 SQIVND (reference sequence). The CDR3 contains 12 residues. CDR3 region: CASSMLGAEAFF. The CDR3, as DNA: TGTGCCAGTAGTATGCTGGGGGCTGAAGCTTTCTTT.

This clone was seen a single time. The V call is TRBV7-8, the J call TRBJ1-6; D is unresolved. V gave up 2 bases and J gave up 11 bases, with 10 bases separating them. Germline V CDR1 and CDR2: SGHVS, FQNEAQ. The CDR3 extends over 13 amino acids. CDR3 amino acids: CASSLKPETPLHF. DNA of the CDR3: TGTGCCAGCAGCTTAAAGCCGGAGACACCCCTCCACTTT.

This clone was counted a few times. The chain combines TRBV28 with TRBJ1-5; D call uncertain. CDR3 size: 17 residues. Trimming took 7 bases from V and 0 from J, leaving 19 bases between them. Germline CDR1 reads MDHEN; CDR2 reads SYDVKM. The CDR3 nucleotides are TGTGCCAGCACCATAGCCACAGCAGCTTATAGCAATCAGCCCCAGCATTTT. Amino acid sequence: CASTIATAAYSNQPQHF.

The chain uses TRBV6-5 and TRBJ1-4; 7 bases align to TRBD1. Germline CDR1 and CDR2: MNHEY and SVGAGI. The CDR3 length is 15 residues. J lost 8 bases, V lost 6 bases, and 12 bases had no gene match. The CDR3 DNA sequence: TGTGCCAGCAGGGCCGAGACAGGGTTTTGGGAAAAACTGTTTTTT. Translation: CASRAETGFWEKLFF.

The CDR3 DNA reads as TGTGCCAGCAGCCAAACAGGGGGAGCAGGAGAAAAACTGTTTTTT. It yields the protein CASSQTGGAGEKLFF. This chain connects TRBV3-1 (or the pseudogene TRBV3-2) to TRBJ1-4; 8 positions agree with TRBD1. CDR3 length equals 15 residues. V lost 2 bases and J lost 8; bases outside the gene matches: 7. Germline V gene sequence: CDR1 LGHDT, CDR2 YNNKEL (reference sequence).

The chain is built from TRBV2 and TRBJ2-7, with a tentative D call TRBD1 (5 bases). Germline-derived CDR1 and CDR2 are SNHLY and FYNNEI. Trimming removed 6 bases at V and 2 bases at J, with 14 bases between. The CDR3 is 14 residues long. The CDR3 nucleotides are TGTGCCAGCAGCGCTCAGGGCTTCACCTACGAGCAGTACTTC. Residues: CASSAQGFTYEQYF.

This chain links TRBV2 with TRBJ1-1; D might be TRBD1 (5 bases). The CDR3 runs to 12 residues. CDR1 is SNHLY, CDR2 FYNNEI, per germline. The V and J ends lost 7 bases and 5 bases respectively, with 11 bases between them. The CDR3 protein is CASTLGGTEAFF. CDR3 DNA sequence: TGTGCCAGCACCCTGGGGGGGACTGAAGCTTTCTTT.

This clone has more than one count but fewer than ten. The V call is TRBV28, the J call TRBJ1-5, with a possible D match to TRBD1 (6 bases). CDR1 and CDR2 (germline): MDHEN, SYDVKM. Trimming took off 6 bases at V and 5 bases at J, with 14 bases between the two ends. This CDR3 contains 14 residues. The CDR3, as DNA: TGTGCCAGCAGGGAAGGGGGGAATTATCAGCCCCAGCATTTT. It codes for CASREGGNYQPQHF.

The count of this clone is one. This rearrangement joins TRBV29-1 to TRBJ1-2; D is perhaps TRBD1 (5 bases). The length of the CDR3 is 14 residues. Germline V lookup: CDR1 SQVTM, CDR2 ANQGSEA. The V end lost 5 bases, the J end lost 4 bases, and 17 bases lay between the germline ends. The CDR3 DNA reads TGCAGCGTTCGGGACCCGATGGCGATCTATGGCTACACCTTC. It specifies CSVRDPMAIYGYTF. Combining the CDR3 with reference TRBV29-1 and TRBJ1-2 gives the whole variable domain SAVISQKPSRDICQRGTSLTIQCQVDSQVTMMFWYRQQPGQSLTLIATANQGSEATYESGFVIDKFPISRPNLTFSTLTVSNMSPEDSSIYLCSVRDPMAIYGYTFGSGTRLTVV.

The genes are TRBV6-4 and TRBJ1-5; D is uncertain. This CDR3 is 15 amino acids long. Germline V gene data show CDR1 as MRHNA and CDR2 as SNTAGT. Deletions cut 6 bases from V and 0 bases from J, with 12 bases between. For the CDR3, the DNA is TGTGCCAGCAGCAGACATGCGGATAGCAATCAGCCCCAGCATTTT. Translated: CASSRHADSNQPQHF.

The J gene is TRBJ2-7, the V gene TRBV9; 11 bases agree with TRBD1. Germline CDR1 SGDLS, CDR2 YYNGEE. V was clipped by 3 bases and J by 5 bases; unmatched bases: 13. The length of the CDR3 is 17 residues. CDR3 sequence: CASSGTGGLTVRDEQYF. The CDR3 DNA reads as TGTGCCAGCAGCGGGACAGGGGGCTTAACTGTTCGGGACGAGCAGTACTTC.

The gene calls are TRBV13 and TRBJ2-1, with D unresolved. The V gene's germline CDR1 is PRHDT and CDR2 FYEKMQ (reference sequence). V was trimmed by 6 bases and J by 4 bases, leaving 16 bases between them. This CDR3 region has 15 residues. CDR3 residues: CASRKADFPYNEQFF. CDR3 in DNA: TGTGCCAGCAGAAAGGCTGATTTCCCATACAATGAGCAGTTCTTC.

The V and J genes are TRBV6-5 and TRBJ2-7, with D tentatively TRBD2 (5 bases). V lost 8 bases to trimming and J lost 2 bases, with 19 bases between them. This CDR3 has 15 amino acids. Per germline, CDR1 MNHEY and CDR2 SVGAGI. DNA of the CDR3: TGTGCCAGCTCGGGGAAAGTTGGGAAGCCCTACGAGCAGTACTTC. Its translation is CASSGKVGKPYEQYF.

The CDR3 DNA sequence: TGCGCCAGCAGCCAAGATGGGGGTACAGCTGCCACCTTC. The encoded protein is CASSQDGGTAATF. The gene calls are TRBV4-1 and TRBJ1-2; weak D call: TRBD1 (5 bases). The CDR3 totals 13 residues. Germline loops: CDR1 MGHRA, CDR2 YSYEKL. V was clipped by 0 bases and J by 13 bases, with 15 bases between them.

CDR3 loop: CASSTDARQFF. Written as DNA, the CDR3 is TGTGCCAGCAGCACGGACGCGAGACAGTTCTTC. The chain has TRBV12-3 or TRBV12-4 and TRBJ2-1; no clear D gene. This CDR3 has 11 residues. The germline V and J ends were trimmed by 6 bases and 13 bases, with 13 bases remaining between them.

The chain carries TRBV7-2 and TRBJ1-2, with D possibly being TRBD1 (5 bases). V lost 0 bases, J lost 7 bases, and 9 bases lay in between. The CDR3 has 13 residues. Germline CDR1 reads SGHTA; CDR2 reads FQGNSA. CDR3 in amino acids: CASSLAGQGGYTF. CDR3 coding DNA: TGTGCCAGCAGCTTAGCGGGCCAGGGTGGCTACACCTTC.

This sequence joins TRBV6-5 and TRBJ2-7; 8 nucleotides agree with TRBD1. CDR1 is MNHEY and CDR2 is SVGAGI in the germline V gene. CDR3 length: 15 amino acids. V lost 0 bases and J lost 3; bases outside the gene matches: 4. CDR3 in DNA: TGTGCCAGCAGTTACTCGGCAGGGGGCGGCTACGAGCAGTACTTC. Protein sequence: CASSYSAGGGYEQYF.

V and J are TRBV7-2 and TRBJ1-1; a possible D gene is TRBD1 (6 bases). The CDR3 is 16 amino acids. Trimming removed 7 bases from V and 0 bases from J, with 18 bases in between. Germline CDR1 reads SGHTA; CDR2 reads FQGNSA. CDR3 residues: CASIPTRGQMNTEAFF. CDR3 DNA sequence: TGTGCCAGCATCCCAACTAGGGGACAAATGAACACTGAAGCTTTCTTT.

This chain connects TRBV19 to TRBJ1-2; the D is unclear. The germline V gene encodes CDR1 LNHDA and CDR2 SQIVND (reference sequence). Trimming took off 1 base at V and 4 bases at J, with 13 bases between the two ends. The CDR3 is 15 amino acids. The CDR3 is CASSIVEGRFYGYTF. CDR3 nucleotide sequence: TGTGCCAGTAGTATAGTTGAGGGCCGGTTCTATGGCTACACCTTC.

The chain has TRBV28 and TRBJ2-7; a weak D match, TRBD1 (6 bases). The CDR3 covers 15 residues. Deletions cut 5 bases from V and 2 bases from J, with 16 bases between. CDR1 MDHEN and CDR2 SYDVKM come from the germline V gene. The CDR3 sequence is CASSHRVGSAYEQYF. For the CDR3, the DNA is TGTGCCAGCAGTCACAGGGTGGGTAGCGCCTACGAGCAGTACTTC. The full variable domain, rest sourced from reference TRBV28 and TRBJ2-7, is DVKVTQSSRYLVKRTGEKVFLECVQDMDHENMFWYRQDPGLGLRLIYFSYDVKMKEKGDIPEGYSVSREKKERFSLILESASTNQTSMYLCASSHRVGSAYEQYFGPGTRLTVT.